These T cell receptor beta chains were read from a single sample in a study of shared clonotypes between healthy human individuals. Clones were sequenced by immunoSEQ multiplex PCR, and TCRdb holds only the in-frame ones, with some missing. The table has a few million clones, less than 95% seen once; the top ten hold approximately 0.41%. The specimen sequenced was naive CD4+ T cells from PBMCs. The receptor source for this set is a man between 18 and 29 years old in good health. Some clones in this sample may be carry-over from other donors' samples. CDR3s include the opening cysteine and the closing phenylalanine or tryptophan. The order of the fields is CDR3 DNA, CDR3 protein, D gene, V gene, clone size, J gene. D genes are given only for firm matches. Rows may omit the clone size; those that give it use once, few, many or a size class.

cdr3_nt: TGCAGCGTACGACAGGCGACCGCATCCTACGAGCAGTACTTC; cdr3_aa: CSVRQATASYEQYF; d_call: NA; v_call: TRBV29-1; clone_size: NA; j_call: TRBJ2-7
cdr3_nt: TGTGCCAGTAGTACCGGGATTCTAGCCAAAAACATTCAGTACTTC; cdr3_aa: CASSTGILAKNIQYF; d_call: NA; v_call: TRBV19; clone_size: NA; j_call: TRBJ2-4
cdr3_nt: TGTGCCAGCAGCCAGATAGCGGGAGTCTCTGATACGCAGTATTTT; cdr3_aa: CASSQIAGVSDTQYF; d_call: TRBD2; v_call: TRBV4-2; clone_size: NA; j_call: TRBJ2-3
cdr3_nt: TGTGCCAGCTCACCGGGAGGGAAGGATCAGCCCCAGCATTTT; cdr3_aa: CASSPGGKDQPQHF; d_call: NA; v_call: TRBV18; clone_size: NA; j_call: TRBJ1-5
cdr3_nt: TGTGCCGTCGGACGCCAATATCGCACAGATACGCAGTATTTT; cdr3_aa: CAVGRQYRTDTQYF; d_call: NA; v_call: TRBV10-3; clone_size: NA; j_call: TRBJ2-3
cdr3_nt: TGTGCCACCACCCTGAGAGTCTACGAGACCCAGTACTTC; cdr3_aa: CATTLRVYETQYF; d_call: NA; v_call: TRBV6-1; clone_size: NA; j_call: TRBJ2-5
cdr3_nt: TGTGCCAGCAGTGAAGAGGCAGGGGGTGGCTACAATGAGCAGTTCTTC; cdr3_aa: CASSEEAGGGYNEQFF; d_call: TRBD1; v_call: TRBV2; clone_size: NA; j_call: TRBJ2-1
cdr3_nt: TGTGCCAGTAGTGGGACGGGACTAGGCACCGGGGAGCTGTTTTTT; cdr3_aa: CASSGTGLGTGELFF; d_call: TRBD2; v_call: TRBV19; clone_size: few; j_call: TRBJ2-2
cdr3_nt: TGTGCTAGTGGTTTGGGGACAGGGCTTAGCACAGATACGCAGTATTTT; cdr3_aa: CASGLGTGLSTDTQYF; d_call: TRBD1; v_call: TRBV12-5; clone_size: NA; j_call: TRBJ2-3
cdr3_nt: TGTGCCAGCAGCGCGGGACTAGATCGGAAGCAGTACTTC; cdr3_aa: CASSAGLDRKQYF; d_call: TRBD2; v_call: TRBV2; clone_size: once; j_call: TRBJ2-7
cdr3_nt: TGTGCCAGTGAAGGGGGGGCGGCGAACACTGAAGCTTTCTTT; cdr3_aa: CASEGGAANTEAFF; d_call: NA; v_call: TRBV19; clone_size: NA; j_call: TRBJ1-1
cdr3_nt: TGTGCCAGCAGCTCCGGACAGGGTTTGGTCCAGCCCCAGCATTTT; cdr3_aa: CASSSGQGLVQPQHF; d_call: TRBD1; v_call: TRBV5-6; clone_size: NA; j_call: TRBJ1-5
cdr3_nt: TGTGCCAGCAGAGTTACAGCGGGAGTTTACGGTGAGCAGTTCTTC; cdr3_aa: CASRVTAGVYGEQFF; d_call: TRBD2; v_call: TRBV6-5; clone_size: NA; j_call: TRBJ2-1
cdr3_nt: TGTGCCAGCAGTCTTCCCCCCCCTGAAAAACTGTTTTTT; cdr3_aa: CASSLPPPEKLFF; d_call: NA; v_call: TRBV28; clone_size: NA; j_call: TRBJ1-4
cdr3_nt: TGTGCCTGGAATACAGGGAGGGAGACCCAGTACTTC; cdr3_aa: CAWNTGRETQYF; d_call: NA; v_call: TRBV30; clone_size: NA; j_call: TRBJ2-5
cdr3_nt: TGTGCCAGCAGTCCGTGGGGGGCCACGGGTAACTATGGCTACACCTTC; cdr3_aa: CASSPWGATGNYGYTF; d_call: NA; v_call: TRBV28; clone_size: NA; j_call: TRBJ1-2
cdr3_nt: TGTGCCAGCAGCTTAGTCCCATCCTATACGCAGTATTTT; cdr3_aa: CASSLVPSYTQYF; d_call: NA; v_call: TRBV11-2; clone_size: NA; j_call: TRBJ2-3
cdr3_nt: TGTGCCAGCAGCTTAGCCTTACAGGGGGGAGGCGAGCAGTACTTC; cdr3_aa: CASSLALQGGGEQYF; d_call: TRBD1; v_call: TRBV7-6; clone_size: NA; j_call: TRBJ2-7
cdr3_nt: TGTGCCTGGAGTAAAAGTTACAGCAATCAGCCCCAGCATTTT; cdr3_aa: CAWSKSYSNQPQHF; d_call: NA; v_call: TRBV30; clone_size: NA; j_call: TRBJ1-5
cdr3_nt: TGTGCCAGCAGTGGTACAGGGACGGAGACCCAGTACTTC; cdr3_aa: CASSGTGTETQYF; d_call: NA; v_call: TRBV2; clone_size: NA; j_call: TRBJ2-5
cdr3_nt: TGCGCCAGCAGCTTAAGGAGTTCGGGGAACACTGAAGCTTTCTTT; cdr3_aa: CASSLRSSGNTEAFF; d_call: NA; v_call: TRBV5-1; clone_size: NA; j_call: TRBJ1-1
cdr3_nt: TGTGCCAGCAGCCATGAGGGGGGCTTAGAGACCCAGTACTTC; cdr3_aa: CASSHEGGLETQYF; d_call: NA; v_call: TRBV11-3; clone_size: NA; j_call: TRBJ2-5
cdr3_nt: TGTGCCAGCAGCTTGTTTGGCGAGTACTACGAGCAGTACTTC; cdr3_aa: CASSLFGEYYEQYF; d_call: NA; v_call: TRBV5-6; clone_size: NA; j_call: TRBJ2-7
cdr3_nt: TGTGCCAGCTGTTTTAGCAATCAGCCCCAGCATTTT; cdr3_aa: CASCFSNQPQHF; d_call: NA; v_call: TRBV6-6; clone_size: NA; j_call: TRBJ1-5
cdr3_nt: TGTGCCAGCAGTGAAGGCGGGGAGCAGTTCTTC; cdr3_aa: CASSEGGEQFF; d_call: NA; v_call: TRBV2; clone_size: NA; j_call: TRBJ2-1
cdr3_nt: TGTGCCAGTAGTGCTACGAGGACTCAAGATGAGCAGTTCTTC; cdr3_aa: CASSATRTQDEQFF; d_call: NA; v_call: TRBV19; clone_size: once; j_call: TRBJ2-1
cdr3_nt: TGTGCCAGCAGCTTAGATGCAGGGCCTAACTATGGCTACACCTTC; cdr3_aa: CASSLDAGPNYGYTF; d_call: NA; v_call: TRBV11-2; clone_size: NA; j_call: TRBJ1-2
cdr3_nt: TGCGCCAGCAGCCAGGAGGGTACTCAGCCCCAGCATTTT; cdr3_aa: CASSQEGTQPQHF; d_call: NA; v_call: TRBV5-1; clone_size: NA; j_call: TRBJ1-5
cdr3_nt: TGTGCCAGCAGCTTAATTGGGGTGAGCGCGAACACCGGGGAGCTGTTTTTT; cdr3_aa: CASSLIGVSANTGELFF; d_call: NA; v_call: TRBV7-3; clone_size: once; j_call: TRBJ2-2
cdr3_nt: TGCGCCAGCAGTGGGACCTATGGATGGGCAGATACGCAGTATTTT; cdr3_aa: CASSGTYGWADTQYF; d_call: NA; v_call: TRBV10-2; clone_size: NA; j_call: TRBJ2-3
cdr3_nt: TGTGCCAGCAGCGTAGAGAGCCACTCTGGAAACACCATATATTTT; cdr3_aa: CASSVESHSGNTIYF; d_call: NA; v_call: TRBV9; clone_size: once; j_call: TRBJ1-3
cdr3_nt: TGTGCCAGCAGCCCTGGGGGTGCATACGAGCAGTACTTC; cdr3_aa: CASSPGGAYEQYF; d_call: NA; v_call: TRBV28; clone_size: NA; j_call: TRBJ2-7
cdr3_nt: TGTGCCTGGAGGTCAGGGTTCTATGGCTACACCTTC; cdr3_aa: CAWRSGFYGYTF; d_call: NA; v_call: TRBV30; clone_size: NA; j_call: TRBJ1-2
cdr3_nt: TGCGCCAGCAGCTTGGCCGGGACGGCTGATTACAATGAGCAGTTCTTC; cdr3_aa: CASSLAGTADYNEQFF; d_call: NA; v_call: TRBV5-1; clone_size: NA; j_call: TRBJ2-1
cdr3_nt: TGTGCCTGGAGTGGAGGTACCGCACTAGCGGGAGGGGATTTGGCCAAAAACATTCAGTACTTC; cdr3_aa: CAWSGGTALAGGDLAKNIQYF; d_call: TRBD2; v_call: TRBV30; clone_size: NA; j_call: TRBJ2-4
cdr3_nt: TGTGCCAGCCCTTGGGGGCTAGCGGACCAAGAGACCCAGTACTTC; cdr3_aa: CASPWGLADQETQYF; d_call: NA; v_call: TRBV6-6; clone_size: NA; j_call: TRBJ2-5